These 19 T cell receptor beta chains were all obtained from the same sample, sequenced in a study of identical twins. TCRdb analysed the 5' RACE reads with MiXCR anew, one entry per CDR3 protein. The data hold 1.5 million to 2 million distinct CDR3 sequences, with roughly 35% observed a single time. Sequenced material: cord blood. The receptors derive from a newborn girl in good health.

This clonotype was seen only a few times. The genes are TRBV4-1 and TRBJ1-6, with TRBD1 identical over 7 bases. Germline V gives CDR1 MGHRA, CDR2 YSYEKL. The trim removed 1 base at V and 6 bases at J, leaving 9 bases unmatched. CDR3 length: 17 amino acids. The CDR3 loop is CASSQGLWDRANSPLHF. Here the CDR3 DNA reads TGCGCCAGCAGCCAAGGTCTTTGGGACAGAGCTAATTCACCCCTCCACTTT.

This chain uses TRBV12-3 or TRBV12-4 with TRBJ1-3; D ambiguous. CDR3 length: 12 residues. V lost 8 bases and J 2 bases, leaving 7 bases between the germline ends. CDR3 DNA: TGTGCCAGCGGAAGGGCTGGAAACACCATATATTTT. The encoded protein is CASGRAGNTIYF.

This chain connects TRBV12-3 or TRBV12-4 to TRBJ1-3; TRBD1 aligns across 10 bases. V shed 5 bases, J shed 7 bases, and the junction held 14 bases outside the gene matches. This CDR3 spans 17 amino acids. CDR3 residues: CASSLLPGTGAGNTIYF. CDR3 nucleotides: TGTGCCAGCAGTCTCCTACCGGGGACAGGGGCGGGTAACACCATATATTTT.

The CDR3 here is CASSLRAPGANVLTF. CDR3 nucleotide sequence: TGTGCCAGCAGTTTAAGGGCCCCTGGGGCCAACGTCCTGACTTTC. The J gene is TRBJ2-6, the V gene TRBV28; unclear D gene. The CDR3 is made up of 15 amino acids. CDR1 is MDHEN, CDR2 SYDVKM, per germline. V lost 2 bases to trimming and J lost 2 bases, with 7 bases between them. Complete variable domain (other parts from reference TRBV28 and TRBJ2-6): DVKVTQSSRYLVKRTGEKVFLECVQDMDHENMFWYRQDPGLGLRLIYFSYDVKMKEKGDIPEGYSVSREKKERFSLILESASTNQTSMYLCASSLRAPGANVLTFGAGSRLTVL.

With respect to this clonotype: A much more abundant neighbour one base away suggests this may be a read error. The V call is TRBV24-1, the J call TRBJ2-3; tentatively, D is TRBD1 (6 bases). The length of the CDR3 is 14 residues. Trimming shortened V by 3 bases and J by 1 base, and 7 bases separated the two germline ends. Germline values: CDR1 KGHDR, CDR2 SFDVKD. The CDR3 DNA sequence: TGTGCCACCAGTGATGCAGGGGGCACAGATACGCAGTATTTT. Its protein is CATSDAGGTDTQYF.

The chain joins TRBV9 to TRBJ2-3; D call uncertain. V lost 2 bases and J 2 bases, leaving 15 bases between the germline ends. Germline V gene lookup returns CDR1 SGDLS and CDR2 YYNGEE. This CDR3 is built from 16 residues. The CDR3: CASSVNGRYLTDTQYF. The CDR3 coding sequence is TGTGCCAGCAGCGTCAATGGGCGGTACCTCACAGATACGCAGTATTTT.

There are a few counts of this clonotype. The gene calls are TRBV11-2 and TRBJ2-4; D may correspond to TRBD1 or TRBD2 (6 bases each). The germline V gene has CDR1 SGHAT and CDR2 FQNNGV. V was pared by 6 bases and J by 2 bases, with 17 bases between. CDR3 length: 16 residues. CDR3 protein: CASSSVEGGPKNIQYF. The CDR3 coding sequence is TGTGCCAGCAGTTCGGTGGAGGGGGGACCCAAAAACATTCAGTACTTC.

V is TRBV29-1 and J is TRBJ2-7; 9 nucleotides match TRBD1. CDR3 length: 14 residues. The J segment lost 3 bases and the V segment lost 4 bases, leaving 7 bases of the junction unmatched. Germline V gene data show CDR1 as SQVTM and CDR2 as ANQGSEA. The CDR3 DNA reads as TGCAGCGTTGGGGGGACAGGGATCGACTACGAGCAGTACTTC. This codes for CSVGGTGIDYEQYF.

This clonotype was recorded a few times. The chain recombines TRBV20-1 with TRBJ2-5; a weak D match, TRBD2 (6 bases). In germline, CDR1 is DFQATT, CDR2 SNEGSKA (reference sequence). The CDR3 runs to 15 residues. Trimming stripped 0 bases from V and 3 bases from J, with 14 bases between. CDR3 loop: CSARDSGTAKETQYF. The DNA of the CDR3 is TGCAGTGCTAGAGACTCAGGGACTGCCAAAGAGACCCAGTACTTC.

The chain recombines TRBV28 with TRBJ2-1; 13 positions agree with TRBD2. There are 18 residues in the CDR3. The germline V gene encodes CDR1 MDHEN and CDR2 SYDVKM. After removal of 1 base from V and 7 bases from J, the junction contained 10 bases not matched to a gene. The CDR3 region is CASSLSGLAGDSNNEQFF. CDR3 bases: TGTGCCAGCAGTTTATCCGGACTAGCGGGAGACTCTAATAATGAGCAGTTCTTC.

This clonotype was picked up many times. This rearrangement joins TRBV7-2 to TRBJ2-3, with TRBD2 identical over 9 bases. The J segment lost 4 bases and the V segment lost 2 bases, leaving 10 bases of the junction unmatched. Germline V gives CDR1 SGHTA, CDR2 FQGNSA. CDR3 size: 17 residues. Here the CDR3 reads CASSLSRGGLASDTQYF. The CDR3 region has the DNA TGTGCCAGCAGCTTATCTCGCGGGGGACTAGCATCAGATACGCAGTATTTT.

V is TRBV27 and J is TRBJ2-1, with 10 bases lining up with TRBD2. V gave up 10 bases and J gave up 6 bases; unmatched junction bases: 6. The CDR3 loop spans 13 amino acids. Germline V CDR1 and CDR2: MNHEY, SMNVEV (reference sequence). The CDR3 sequence: CAKKRGGPNEQFF. CDR3 nucleotides: TGTGCCAAAAAGCGGGGGGGCCCCAATGAGCAGTTCTTC.

This clonotype was observed many times. The V call is TRBV12-3 or TRBV12-4, the J call TRBJ2-7; 10 bases fit TRBD1. The V and J ends lost 4 bases and 4 bases, in that order; junction bases with no gene match: 4. The CDR3 has 14 amino acids. The CDR3 spells CASSSGQGIYEQYF. CDR3 nucleotide sequence: TGTGCCAGCAGTTCGGGACAGGGGATATACGAGCAGTACTTC.

The V and J genes are TRBV12-3 or TRBV12-4 and TRBJ2-7; a possible D gene is TRBD2 (6 bases). The V and J ends lost 6 bases and 1 base respectively, with 10 bases between them. This CDR3 region has 13 residues. CDR3 DNA: TGTGCCAGCAGGTTTAGCGGATCCTACGAGCAGTACTTC. Amino acids: CASRFSGSYEQYF.

In this sample, this clonotype turned up a few times. The chain uses TRBV20-1 and TRBJ2-3, with D perhaps TRBD1 or TRBD2 (6 bases each). V shed 0 bases and J shed 9 bases, with 31 bases lying between them. Per germline, CDR1 DFQATT and CDR2 SNEGSKA (reference sequence). CDR3 length equals 19 residues. DNA for the CDR3: TGCAGTGCTAGAGATCCCCTGGGGTTCGAGGGGGGAAACTGGGGGACGCAGTATTTT. Protein sequence: CSARDPLGFEGGNWGTQYF.

In this sample, this clonotype turned up many times. The chain is built from TRBV12-3 or TRBV12-4 and TRBJ1-2; the D is unclear. V lost 5 bases, J lost 7 bases, and 17 bases lay in between. This CDR3 contains 14 residues. The CDR3 spells CASSPPTLIGGYTF. Written as DNA, the CDR3 is TGTGCCAGCAGTCCCCCCACGCTCATTGGTGGCTACACCTTC.

In this sample, this clonotype turned up a few times. The chain is built from TRBV20-1 and TRBJ2-7; 8 nucleotides align to TRBD2. With 4 bases clipped from V and 4 bases from J, the junction kept 9 bases outside the gene matches. This CDR3 is built from 14 residues. Germline V lookup: CDR1 DFQATT, CDR2 SNEGSKA (reference sequence). Written as DNA, the CDR3 is TGCAGTGCTAAGAAGAGCGGGAGAGGTTACGAGCAGTACTTC. This sequence encodes CSAKKSGRGYEQYF.

The gene calls are TRBV4-2 and TRBJ2-7, with 7 bases aligning to TRBD2. The CDR3 contains 16 residues. CDR1 is LGHNA, CDR2 YNFKEQ, per germline. J was trimmed by 1 base and V by 0 bases; bases with no gene match: 6. The CDR3 DNA is TGTGCCAGCAGCCAAGAACAAGCGGGGTTATCCTACGAGCAGTACTTC. Protein sequence: CASSQEQAGLSYEQYF.

This clonotype was observed at least ten times. CDR3 in DNA: TGCAGTGCTCTAGGACTAGCGGGAGGTCGGAACGAGCAGTACTTC. It yields the protein CSALGLAGGRNEQYF. The V gene is TRBV20-1, the J gene TRBJ2-7; 14 bases map to TRBD2. The V gene end was trimmed by 5 bases and the J gene end by 5 bases; junction bases not matched to a gene: 8. The CDR3 has 15 residues. Germline V gene lookup returns CDR1 DFQATT and CDR2 SNEGSKA (reference sequence).